The source of this T cell receptor beta chain is a study of blood T cell repertoires in COVID-19. The overall study: PBMCs, B-cell-depleted T cells, or T cells were the source of the cDNA or gDNA that made up the material.

The CDR3 has 13 amino acids. V dropped 6 bases and J dropped 7 bases, with 12 bases sitting between them. In the original analysis: The assay estimated nucleated cells by amplifying reference gene primers. Measured with immunoSEQ multiplex PCR; TCRdb has only the in-frame clones, and not every one. V, J and clone size are those of that table, while D and trimming were read from the DNA. The sample has 120,000 or so clones; 87% are singletons. This chain links TRBV12-3 or TRBV12-4 with TRBJ1-4; D unclear. Input material: peripheral blood. The source of this sequence is a woman in her seventies with acute or convalescent COVID-19. The CDR3 loop reads CASSRELGEKLFF. DNA of the CDR3: TGTGCCAGCAGCCGGGAGCTGGGTGAAAAACTGTTTTTT.